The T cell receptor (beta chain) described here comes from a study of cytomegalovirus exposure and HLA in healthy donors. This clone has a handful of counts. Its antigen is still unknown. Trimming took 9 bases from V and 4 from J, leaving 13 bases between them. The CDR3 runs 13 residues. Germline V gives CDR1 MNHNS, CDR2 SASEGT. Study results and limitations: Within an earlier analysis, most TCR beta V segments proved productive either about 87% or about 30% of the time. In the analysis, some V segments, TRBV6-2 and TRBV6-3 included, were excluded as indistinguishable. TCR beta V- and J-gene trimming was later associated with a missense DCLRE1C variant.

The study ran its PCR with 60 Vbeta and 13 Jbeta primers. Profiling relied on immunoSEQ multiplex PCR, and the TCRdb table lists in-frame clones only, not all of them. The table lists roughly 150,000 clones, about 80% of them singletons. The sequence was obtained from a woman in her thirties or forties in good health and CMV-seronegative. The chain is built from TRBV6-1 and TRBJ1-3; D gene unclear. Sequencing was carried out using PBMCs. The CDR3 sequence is CASESGSGNTIYF. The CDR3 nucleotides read TGTGCCAGTGAGAGCGGTTCCGGAAACACCATATATTTT.